The clone carrying this T cell receptor beta chain was counted ten times or more. The antigen remains unidentified. The PBMCs had their origin in around 10 ml of fresh peripheral blood. The data are from a study of T cells in Graves' hyperthyroidism and ophthalmopathy. Regarding the study as a whole: Most thyroid clonotypes with frequency above 0.001 were detected in blood.

Regions amplified from RNA transcripts were the TCR beta CDR3 regions. HTBI primers drove first-round RT-PCR of the TCR CDR3. TCRdb independently ran MiXCR on the multiplex PCR reads; one entry per CDR3 protein. The repertoire has fewer than 650,000 distinct CDR3 sequences, around 15% of them found once; the top ten carry approximately 14%. The CDR3 consists of 14 residues. V lost 5 bases, J lost 4 bases, and 13 bases lay in between. Looked up from germline, CDR1 is SGHRS and CDR2 is YFSETQ. This receptor was identified in a woman aged 40 to 50 with Graves' hyperthyroidism. The specimen was blood. The genes are TRBV5-1 and TRBJ2-1, with a tentative D call TRBD2 (6 bases). CDR3 region: CASSPGREYNEQFF. CDR3 bases: TGCGCCAGCAGTCCGGGACGGGAGTACAATGAGCAGTTCTTC.